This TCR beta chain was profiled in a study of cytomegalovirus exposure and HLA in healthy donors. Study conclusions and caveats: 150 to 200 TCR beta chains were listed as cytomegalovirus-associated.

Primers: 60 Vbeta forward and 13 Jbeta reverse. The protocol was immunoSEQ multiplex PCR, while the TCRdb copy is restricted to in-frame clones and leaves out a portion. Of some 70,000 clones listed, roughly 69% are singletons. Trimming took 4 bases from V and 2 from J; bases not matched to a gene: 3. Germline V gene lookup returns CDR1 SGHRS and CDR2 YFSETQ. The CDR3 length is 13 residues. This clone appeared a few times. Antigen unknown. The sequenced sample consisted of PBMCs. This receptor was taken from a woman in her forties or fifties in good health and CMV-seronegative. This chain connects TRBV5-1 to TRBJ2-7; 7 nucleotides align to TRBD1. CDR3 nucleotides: TGCGCCAGCAGCATCGACAGGGCCTACGAGCAGTACTTC. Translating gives CASSIDRAYEQYF. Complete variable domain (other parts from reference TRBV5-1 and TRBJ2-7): KAGVTQTPRYLIKTRGQQVTLSCSPISGHRSVSWYQQTPGQGLQFLFEYFSETQRNKGNFPGRFSGRQFSNSRSEMNVSTLELGDSALYLCASSIDRAYEQYFGPGTRLTVT.